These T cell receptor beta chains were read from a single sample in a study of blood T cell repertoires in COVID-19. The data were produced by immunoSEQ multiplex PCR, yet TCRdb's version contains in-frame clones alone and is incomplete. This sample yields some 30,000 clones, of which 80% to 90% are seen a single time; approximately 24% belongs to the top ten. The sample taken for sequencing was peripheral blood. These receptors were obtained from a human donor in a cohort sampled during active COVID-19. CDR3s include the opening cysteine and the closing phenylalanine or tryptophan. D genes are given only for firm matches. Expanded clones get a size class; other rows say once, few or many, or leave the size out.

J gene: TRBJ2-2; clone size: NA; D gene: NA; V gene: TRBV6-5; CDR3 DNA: TGTGCCAGCAGTTACTCGACCAGGGTGTACACCGGGGAGCTGTTTTTT; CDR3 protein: CASSYSTRVYTGELFF
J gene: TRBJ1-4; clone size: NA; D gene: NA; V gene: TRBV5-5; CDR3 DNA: TGTGCCAGCAGCAGACAGACCCCCGCAACTAATGAAAAACTGTTTTTT; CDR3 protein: CASSRQTPATNEKLFF
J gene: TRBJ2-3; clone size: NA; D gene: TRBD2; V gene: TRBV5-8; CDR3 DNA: TGTGCCAGCAGCTTGGCCTGGGCGGGGGGCGAAGATACGCAGTATTTT; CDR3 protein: CASSLAWAGGEDTQYF
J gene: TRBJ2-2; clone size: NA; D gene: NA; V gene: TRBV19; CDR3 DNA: TGTGCCAGTAGTATAGTAGCAGGGGTCTACACCGGGGAGCTGTTTTTT; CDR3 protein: CASSIVAGVYTGELFF
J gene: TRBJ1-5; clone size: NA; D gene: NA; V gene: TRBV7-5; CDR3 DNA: TGTGCCAGAAGCTCCCGCCGGGACAGGGGGCTTCAGCCCCAGCATTTT; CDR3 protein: CARSSRRDRGLQPQHF
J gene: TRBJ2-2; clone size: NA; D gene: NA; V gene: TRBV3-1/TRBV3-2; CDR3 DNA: TGTGCCAGCAGCCATTGGGGGGACACCGGGGAGCTGTTTTTT; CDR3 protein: CASSHWGDTGELFF
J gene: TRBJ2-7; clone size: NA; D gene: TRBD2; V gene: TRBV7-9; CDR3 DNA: TGTGCCAGCAGCTTAGGACTAGCGGTCGAGCAGTACTTC; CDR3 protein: CASSLGLAVEQYF
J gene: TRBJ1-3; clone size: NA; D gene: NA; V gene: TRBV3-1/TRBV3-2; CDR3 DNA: TGTGCCAGCAGCCAAGATCCCTGGACAGCCTCTGGAAACACCATATATTTT; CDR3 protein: CASSQDPWTASGNTIYF
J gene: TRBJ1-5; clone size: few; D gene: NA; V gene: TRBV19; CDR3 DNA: TGTGCCAGTAGTTCAGGTGACAATCAGCCCCAGCATTTT; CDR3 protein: CASSSGDNQPQHF
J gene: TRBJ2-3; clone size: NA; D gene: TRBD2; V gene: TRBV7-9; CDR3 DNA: TGTGCCAGCAGCTCTAGCGGGGGGCCGAGCACAGATACGCAGTATTTT; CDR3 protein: CASSSSGGPSTDTQYF
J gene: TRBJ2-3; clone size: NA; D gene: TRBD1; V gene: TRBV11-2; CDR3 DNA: TGTGCCAGCAGATACGACAGGGGCCGGGACACAGATACGCAGTATTTT; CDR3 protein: CASRYDRGRDTDTQYF
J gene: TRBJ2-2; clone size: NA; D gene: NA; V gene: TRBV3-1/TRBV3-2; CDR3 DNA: TGTGCCAGCAGCCAAGCAAGTCAGGGATGGGGCACCGGGGAGCTGTTTTTT; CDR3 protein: CASSQASQGWGTGELFF
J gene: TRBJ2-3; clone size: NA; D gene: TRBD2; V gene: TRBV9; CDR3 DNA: TGTGCCAGCAGCGTAGGGGCTAGCGGGGGTTCAGATACGCAGTATTTT; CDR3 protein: CASSVGASGGSDTQYF
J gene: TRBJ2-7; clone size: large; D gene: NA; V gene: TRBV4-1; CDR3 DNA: TGCGCCAGCAGCCAAGGGAGCGGGCATCCCTTCTACGAGCAGTACTTC; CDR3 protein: CASSQGSGHPFYEQYF
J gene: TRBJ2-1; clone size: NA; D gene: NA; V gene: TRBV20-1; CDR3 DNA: TGCAGTGTTCAATTGGGCAGTGAGCAGTTCTTC; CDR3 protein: CSVQLGSEQFF
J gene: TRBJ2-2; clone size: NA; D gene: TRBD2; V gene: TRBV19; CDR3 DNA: TGTGCCAGTAGTCCAAGTAGCGGGGGACCGAACACCGGGGAGCTGTTTTTT; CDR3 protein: CASSPSSGGPNTGELFF
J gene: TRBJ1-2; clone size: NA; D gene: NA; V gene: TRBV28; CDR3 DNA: TGTGCCAGCAGTCGCAGGACAGTGGGCTATGGCTACACCTTC; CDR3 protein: CASSRRTVGYGYTF
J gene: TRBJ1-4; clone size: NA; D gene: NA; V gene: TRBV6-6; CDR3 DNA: TGTGCCAGCAGACAGGGAGGGGGTGAAAAACTGTTTTTT; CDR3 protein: CASRQGGGEKLFF
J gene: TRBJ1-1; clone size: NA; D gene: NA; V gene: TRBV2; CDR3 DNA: TGTGCCAGCAGTGAAAGTGCGTGGGGAGGCGCTGAAGCTTTCTTT; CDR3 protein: CASSESAWGGAEAFF
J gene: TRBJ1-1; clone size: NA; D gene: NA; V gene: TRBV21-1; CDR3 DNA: TGTGCCAGCAGCAAACCAGGGGGCGTGAGCACTGAAGCTTTCTTT; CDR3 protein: CASSKPGGVSTEAFF
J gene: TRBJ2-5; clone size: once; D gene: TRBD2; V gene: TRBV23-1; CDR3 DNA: TGCGCCGGTCACGTCCGGAGCACTTTCCGCGGGGGGATAAAAGAGACCCAGTACTTC; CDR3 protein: CAGHVRSTFRGGIKETQYF
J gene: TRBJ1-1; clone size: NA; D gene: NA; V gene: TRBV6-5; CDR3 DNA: TGTGCCAGCACCAGGGGTAACACTGAAGCTTTCTTT; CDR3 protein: CASTRGNTEAFF